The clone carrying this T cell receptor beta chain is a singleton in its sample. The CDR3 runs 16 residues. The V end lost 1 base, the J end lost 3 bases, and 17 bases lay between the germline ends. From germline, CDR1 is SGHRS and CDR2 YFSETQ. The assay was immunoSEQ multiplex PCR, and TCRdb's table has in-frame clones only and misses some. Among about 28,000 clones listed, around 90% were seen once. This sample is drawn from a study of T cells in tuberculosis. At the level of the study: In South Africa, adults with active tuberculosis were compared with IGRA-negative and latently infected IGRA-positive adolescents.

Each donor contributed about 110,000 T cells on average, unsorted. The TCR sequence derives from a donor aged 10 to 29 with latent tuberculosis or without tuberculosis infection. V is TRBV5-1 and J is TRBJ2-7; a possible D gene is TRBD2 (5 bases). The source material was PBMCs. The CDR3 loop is CASSLLFTDGDYEQYF. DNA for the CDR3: TGCGCCAGCAGCTTGCTTTTCACAGACGGGGACTACGAGCAGTACTTC.